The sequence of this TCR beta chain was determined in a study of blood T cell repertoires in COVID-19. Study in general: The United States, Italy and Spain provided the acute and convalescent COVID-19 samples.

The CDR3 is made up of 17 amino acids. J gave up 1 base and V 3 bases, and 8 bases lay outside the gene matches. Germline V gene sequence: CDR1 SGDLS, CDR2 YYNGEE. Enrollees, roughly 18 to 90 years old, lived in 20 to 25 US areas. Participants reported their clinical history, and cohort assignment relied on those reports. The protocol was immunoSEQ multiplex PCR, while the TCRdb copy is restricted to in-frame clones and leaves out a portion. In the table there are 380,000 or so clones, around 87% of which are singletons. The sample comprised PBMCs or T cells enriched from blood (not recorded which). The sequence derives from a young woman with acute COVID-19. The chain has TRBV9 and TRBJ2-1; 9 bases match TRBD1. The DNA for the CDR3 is TGTGCCAGCAGCGCGTGGACAGGGGAAGGGTCCTACAATGAGCAGTTCTTC. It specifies CASSAWTGEGSYNEQFF.